The 23 T cell receptor beta chains below were found in one sample sequenced in a study of OX40 agonist ivuxolimab in advanced cancers. Assay: immunoSEQ multiplex PCR; the TCRdb copy retains only in-frame clones and omits some. The sample carries around 71,000 clones, around 86% recorded once. Source: CD4+ or CD8+ T cells sorted from blood, taken in a trial of the OX40 agonist ivuxolimab. These receptors were obtained from an adult with an advanced solid tumor such as melanoma, head and neck, liver or kidney cancer.

This chain connects TRBV5-1 to TRBJ1-1, with 8 bases matching TRBD1. The CDR3 extends over 12 amino acids. Germline CDR1 SGHRS, CDR2 YFSETQ. J gave up 10 bases and V 2 bases, and 4 bases lay outside the gene matches. CDR3 sequence reads: CASSFNDRGAFF. DNA for the CDR3: TGCGCCAGCAGCTTTAATGACAGGGGAGCTTTCTTT.

To note about this clone: Within the sample, other DNA sequences also encode this same CDR3. The genes are TRBV6-1 and TRBJ2-3; unclear D gene. V lost 0 bases to trimming and J lost 7 bases, with 2 bases between them. The germline V gene encodes CDR1 MNHNS and CDR2 SASEGT. CDR3 length: 11 amino acids. The CDR3 sequence is CASSEAYTQYF. CDR3 DNA: TGTGCCAGCAGTGAAGCATATACGCAGTATTTT.

This chain connects TRBV7-2 to TRBJ2-2, with TRBD2 identical over 12 bases. The V gene's germline CDR1 is SGHTA and CDR2 FQGNSA. J was trimmed by 4 bases and V by 5 bases; bases with no gene match: 11. The CDR3 length is 18 residues. The CDR3 is CASSVLAGGRAGTGELFF. Here the CDR3 DNA reads TGTGCCAGCAGCGTACTAGCGGGAGGTCGGGCGGGCACCGGGGAGCTGTTTTTT.

The chain combines TRBV6-6 with TRBJ2-5; no firm D call. The CDR3 is 11 amino acids. Germline assignment: CDR1 MNHNY and CDR2 SVGAGI (reference sequence). V was cut by 5 bases and J by 3 bases, with 4 bases left in between. As DNA, the CDR3 is TGTGCCAGCAGTGACGAAGAGACCCAGTACTTC. Its protein is CASSDEETQYF.

The genes are TRBV7-2 and TRBJ1-5; a weak D match, TRBD1 (5 bases). V lost 1 base and J 1 base, leaving 8 bases between the germline ends. The CDR3 has 15 residues. CDR1 SGHTA and CDR2 FQGNSA come from the germline V gene. In DNA, the CDR3 is TGTGCCAGCAGCTTAGATTACAGGAGCAATCAGCCCCAGCATTTT. Its translation is CASSLDYRSNQPQHF.

The chain carries TRBV30 and TRBJ1-2; 7 bases are a match to TRBD1. In germline, CDR1 is GTSNPN, CDR2 SVGIG (reference sequence). J lost 8 bases, V lost 1 base, and 7 bases had no gene match. CDR3 size: 13 residues. The CDR3: CAWSETGLYGYTF. As DNA, the CDR3 is TGTGCCTGGAGTGAGACAGGGCTATACGGCTACACCTTC.

The CDR3 protein is CASSYRTGSYEQYF. The CDR3 DNA follows: TGTGCCAGCAGCTACCGGACAGGCTCCTACGAGCAGTACTTC. The chain joins TRBV5-4 to TRBJ2-7; 7 positions agree with TRBD1. V was pared by 3 bases and J by 0 bases, with 3 bases of the junction left unmatched. This CDR3 comprises 14 residues. In germline, CDR1 is SGHNT, CDR2 YYREEE (reference sequence).

This sequence joins TRBV19 and TRBJ2-5; no clear D. Trimming pared 2 bases from V and 1 base from J, leaving 11 bases between. The CDR3 has 15 residues. From germline, CDR1 is LNHDA and CDR2 SQIVND (reference sequence). CDR3 DNA sequence: TGTGCCAGTAGTATAAGGTTGGGTTTCCAAGAGACCCAGTACTTC. It translates to CASSIRLGFQETQYF.

This rearrangement joins TRBV6-6 to TRBJ1-2, with D unresolved. The CDR3 is made up of 13 amino acids. Trimming took 7 bases from V and 0 from J, leaving 9 bases between them. Germline loops: CDR1 MNHNY, CDR2 SVGAGI (reference sequence). The CDR3 DNA reads as TGTGCCAGCACGGGAACAGCTAACTATGGCTACACCTTC. Residues: CASTGTANYGYTF.

This chain links TRBV6-4 with TRBJ2-5; possible D gene TRBD2, 6 bases. Trimming removed 1 base at V and 0 bases at J, with 9 bases between. Germline V CDR1 and CDR2: MRHNA, SNTAGT. The CDR3 has 15 residues. CDR3 in amino acids: CASSDFAGYQETQYF. CDR3 DNA: TGTGCCAGCAGTGACTTTGCGGGGTACCAAGAGACCCAGTACTTC.

The chain carries TRBV28 and TRBJ1-2, with D perhaps matching TRBD1 (5 bases). The CDR3 is 15 residues long. Trimming removed 2 bases from V and 3 bases from J, with 13 bases in between. CDR1 MDHEN and CDR2 SYDVKM come from the germline V gene. DNA for the CDR3: TGTGCCAGCAGTTTAAGGGCAGGGTCGGACTATGGCTACACCTTC. Amino acid sequence: CASSLRAGSDYGYTF.

CDR3 sequence: CASSLEEGTEAFF. DNA for the CDR3: TGTGCCAGCAGCTTGGAGGAGGGGACTGAAGCTTTCTTT. The rearrangement links TRBV5-6 to TRBJ1-1; D perhaps matches TRBD1 (5 bases). Trimming removed 0 bases at V and 5 bases at J, with 8 bases between. The CDR3 totals 13 residues. The V gene's germline CDR1 is SGHDT and CDR2 YYEEEE.

The chain carries TRBV19 and TRBJ2-3; TRBD1 matches 8 bases. The CDR3 length is 15 residues. CDR1 LNHDA and CDR2 SQIVND come from the germline V gene (reference sequence). Trimming removed 4 bases from V and 3 bases from J; junction bases left unmatched: 6. CDR3: CASSNPGGTTDTQYF. In DNA form, the CDR3 reads TGTGCCAGTAGTAACCCAGGGGGCACGACAGATACGCAGTATTTT.

The chain recombines TRBV25-1 with TRBJ1-6; tentative D call: TRBD1 (6 bases). This CDR3 is 12 amino acids long. V lost 8 bases and J 10 bases, leaving 12 bases between the germline ends. Germline V gene data show CDR1 as MGHDK and CDR2 as SYGVNS. The CDR3 coding sequence is TGTGCCAGCTCACAGGGTATCTCACCCCTCCACTTT. Its protein product is CASSQGISPLHF.

CDR3 bases: TGTGCCAGCAGTTCGACAGGGGTGAACGGCTACACCTTC. This translates into CASSSTGVNGYTF. The chain employs TRBV28 and TRBJ1-2; TRBD1 agrees at 8 bases. The CDR3 has 13 residues. Trimming cost V 4 bases and J 8 bases; bases outside gene matches: 6. CDR1 and CDR2 from the germline V gene are MDHEN and SYDVKM.

The chain's CDR3 is CASSSTGGATSDTQYF. The CDR3 coding sequence is TGTGCCAGCAGCTCTACAGGGGGCGCGACATCGGATACGCAGTATTTT. The chain carries TRBV7-2 and TRBJ2-3; 9 nucleotides agree with TRBD1. Germline V gives CDR1 SGHTA, CDR2 FQGNSA. The V and J ends lost 4 bases and 6 bases, in that order; junction bases with no gene match: 11. There are 16 residues in the CDR3.

J is TRBJ1-4 and V is TRBV7-2, with 7 bases fitting TRBD1. Trimming removed 4 bases from V and 3 bases from J; junction bases left unmatched: 2. The V gene's germline CDR1 is SGHTA and CDR2 FQGNSA. The CDR3 extends over 14 amino acids. This CDR3 is CASSSQGANEKLFF. The CDR3 DNA reads TGTGCCAGCAGCTCGCAGGGGGCTAATGAAAAACTGTTTTTT.

The V call is TRBV6-6, the J call TRBJ2-1, with 9 bases matching TRBD1. V was clipped by 4 bases and J by 7 bases; unmatched bases: 5. Germline V gene lookup returns CDR1 MNHNY and CDR2 SVGAGI (reference sequence). The CDR3 is 14 amino acids. The CDR3 coding sequence is TGTGCCAGCAGTTCCAGGACAGGGGCAAATGAGCAGTTCTTC. Residues: CASSSRTGANEQFF.

The chain uses TRBV30 and TRBJ1-4, with TRBD1 matching over 7 bases. V lost 4 bases, J lost 8 bases, and 4 bases stayed unmatched. CDR1 and CDR2 (germline): GTSNPN, SVGIG (reference sequence). This CDR3 contains 12 residues. CDR3 region: CAWTGGQEKLFF. The CDR3 DNA sequence: TGTGCCTGGACAGGGGGTCAGGAAAAACTGTTTTTT.

This chain joins TRBV7-2 and TRBJ1-5; D may be TRBD1 (6 bases). The CDR3 is 13 amino acids. Trimming stripped 3 bases from V and 4 bases from J, with 7 bases between. Germline V gene lookup returns CDR1 SGHTA and CDR2 FQGNSA. The CDR3 loop is CASSFQGNQPQHF. As DNA, the CDR3 is TGTGCCAGCAGCTTTCAGGGGAATCAGCCCCAGCATTTT.

The V call is TRBV19, the J call TRBJ1-2, with D possibly TRBD1 on 6 matching bases. Per germline, CDR1 LNHDA and CDR2 SQIVND (reference sequence). V dropped 10 bases and J dropped 4 bases, with 16 bases sitting between them. The CDR3 consists of 13 residues. CDR3 region: CATAVQGSYGYTF. The CDR3 DNA reads TGTGCCACTGCAGTACAGGGATCCTATGGCTACACCTTC.

This clone was counted a single time. This chain uses TRBV18 with TRBJ1-5, with unresolved D. CDR3 size: 14 residues. Germline lookup yields CDR1 KGHSH and CDR2 LQKENI. Trimming shortened V by 0 bases and J by 1 base, and 4 bases separated the two germline ends. CDR3 loop: CASSPPDSNQPQHF. CDR3 sequence (DNA): TGTGCCAGCTCACCACCGGACAGCAATCAGCCCCAGCATTTT.

This clone came up a few times. The J gene is TRBJ1-5, the V gene TRBV7-8; D is uncertain. Trimming left V 4 bases short and J 2 bases short, with 9 bases between. Germline-derived CDR1 and CDR2 are SGHVS and FQNEAQ. The CDR3 is made up of 14 amino acids. The CDR3 sequence is CASSWADRNQPQHF. DNA for the CDR3: TGTGCCAGCAGCTGGGCAGACCGCAATCAGCCCCAGCATTTT. Full variable domain (rest looked up from reference TRBV7-8 and TRBJ1-5): GAGVSQSPRYKVAKRGQDVALRCDPISGHVSLFWYQQALGQGPEFLTYFQNEAQLDKSGLPSDRFFAERPEGSVSTLKIQRTQQEDSAVYLCASSWADRNQPQHFGDGTRLSIL.